Presented here are 28 T cell receptor beta chains from one specimen sequenced in a study of blood T cell repertoires in COVID-19. Some clones are missing from TCRdb's copy, which holds only in-frame ones; the method was immunoSEQ multiplex PCR. In the table there are roughly 100,000 clones, about 91% of which are singletons. What was sequenced was peripheral blood. These receptors originate from a human donor in a cohort sampled during active COVID-19.

V usage is TRBV18 and J usage is TRBJ1-1; D may be TRBD1 (6 bases). This CDR3 is built from 17 residues. The ends were cut back, 6 bases at V and 1 base at J, with 21 bases in the middle. Germline lookup yields CDR1 KGHSH and CDR2 LQKENI. The CDR3 here is CASSHTPTGTRNTEAFF. The CDR3 bases are TGTGCCAGCTCTCACACGCCGACAGGTACCAGGAACACTGAAGCTTTCTTT.

The V call is TRBV5-1, the J call TRBJ2-3; D perhaps matches TRBD2 (6 bases). Trimming took 1 base from V and 1 from J, leaving 16 bases between them. The CDR3 covers 17 residues. In germline, CDR1 is SGHRS, CDR2 YFSETQ. The CDR3 is CASSLLAGGGGTDTQYF. The CDR3 DNA sequence: TGCGCCAGCAGCTTGTTAGCAGGCGGCGGGGGCACAGATACGCAGTATTTT.

This chain links TRBV2 with TRBJ1-5, with TRBD1 identical over 10 bases. From germline, CDR1 is SNHLY and CDR2 FYNNEI. The CDR3 consists of 14 residues. Trimming at V came to 7 bases and at J to 4 bases, leaving 4 bases not matched to a gene. The CDR3 DNA reads TGTGCCAGCACCGGGACAGGGGCGAATCAGCCCCAGCATTTT. Translation: CASTGTGANQPQHF.

The V call is TRBV7-2, the J call TRBJ1-2, with 8 bases identical to TRBD1. CDR1 is SGHTA, CDR2 FQGNSA, per germline. Trimming cost V 5 bases and J 2 bases; bases outside gene matches: 4. The CDR3 covers 14 residues. This chain's CDR3 is CASSPGQANYGYTF. For the CDR3, the DNA is TGTGCCAGCAGCCCGGGACAGGCCAACTATGGCTACACCTTC.

This sequence joins TRBV19 and TRBJ1-5; TRBD1 might be the D (6 bases). The V and J ends lost 3 bases and 2 bases respectively, with 11 bases between them. The CDR3 covers 15 residues. Per the germline V gene, CDR1 is LNHDA and CDR2 is SQIVND (reference sequence). The CDR3 DNA follows: TGTGCCAGTAGTATTGTGGCAGGGGGCAATCAGCCCCAGCATTTT. This sequence encodes CASSIVAGGNQPQHF.

CDR3 region: CASSHQGSGSSYEQYF. The CDR3 region has the DNA TGTGCCAGCAGCCACCAGGGTAGCGGGAGCTCTTACGAGCAGTACTTC. The chain employs TRBV4-2 and TRBJ2-7; 9 bases map to TRBD2. The CDR3 extends over 16 amino acids. Trimming took 3 bases from V and 4 from J; bases not matched to a gene: 10. From germline, CDR1 is LGHNA and CDR2 YNFKEQ.

This clone was seen a single time. The rearrangement uses TRBV13 and TRBJ2-1, with 14 positions matching TRBD2. Germline trimming cut 5 bases from V and 3 bases from J; bases unmatched to any gene: 6. The CDR3 has 17 amino acids. Per the germline V gene, CDR1 is PRHDT and CDR2 is FYEKMQ (reference sequence). The chain's CDR3 is CASSNPGTSGSYNEQFF. The CDR3 coding sequence is TGTGCCAGCAGCAACCCGGGGACTAGCGGGAGCTACAATGAGCAGTTCTTC.

The chain employs TRBV5-1 and TRBJ2-7; 9 bases match TRBD1. This CDR3 contains 14 residues. The ends lost 4 bases at V and 4 bases at J; junction bases unmatched: 6. Per germline, CDR1 SGHRS and CDR2 YFSETQ. CDR3 coding DNA: TGCGCCAGCAGCATAACCGGGACAGGGTACGAGCAGTACTTC. Residues: CASSITGTGYEQYF.

This clone has just one count. The chain employs TRBV5-1 and TRBJ1-3; no reliable D call. CDR1 SGHRS and CDR2 YFSETQ come from the germline V gene. The V end lost 7 bases, the J end lost 4 bases, and 6 bases lay between the germline ends. The CDR3 loop spans 11 amino acids. The CDR3 sequence: CASLQGNTIYF. The CDR3 DNA is TGCGCCAGCTTACAAGGAAACACCATATATTTT.

This chain joins TRBV27 and TRBJ1-1; D remains ambiguous. V lost 5 bases and J 1 base, leaving 11 bases between the germline ends. The germline V gene encodes CDR1 MNHEY and CDR2 SMNVEV (reference sequence). The CDR3 length is 14 residues. For the CDR3, the DNA is TGTGCCAGCAGTAGTCCTTCAGGGAACACTGAAGCTTTCTTT. Protein: CASSSPSGNTEAFF.

This clone was observed a few times. The chain links TRBV6-5 to TRBJ1-1; possible D gene TRBD1, 5 bases. Trimming pared 7 bases from V and 1 base from J, leaving 13 bases between. CDR3 size: 14 residues. Germline V CDR1 and CDR2: MNHEY, SVGAGI. The CDR3 loop reads CASTQPGWNTEAFF. The DNA of the CDR3 is TGTGCCAGCACCCAGCCAGGGTGGAACACTGAAGCTTTCTTT.

V usage is TRBV28 and J usage is TRBJ1-3; TRBD1 matches at 8 bases. Germline-derived CDR1 and CDR2 are MDHEN and SYDVKM. This CDR3 spans 16 amino acids. V shed 6 bases, J shed 4 bases, and the junction held 11 bases outside the gene matches. In DNA, the CDR3 is TGTGCCAGCAGGCAACCGGACAGGGCGGAAGGAAACACCATATATTTT. This gives the protein CASRQPDRAEGNTIYF. Full variable domain (rest looked up from reference TRBV28 and TRBJ1-3): DVKVTQSSRYLVKRTGEKVFLECVQDMDHENMFWYRQDPGLGLRLIYFSYDVKMKEKGDIPEGYSVSREKKERFSLILESASTNQTSMYLCASRQPDRAEGNTIYFGEGSWLTVV.

This chain uses TRBV18 with TRBJ2-7; the match to TRBD1 covers 10 bases. CDR3 length: 15 residues. The ends lost 0 bases at V and 3 bases at J; junction bases unmatched: 2. Per the germline V gene, CDR1 is KGHSH and CDR2 is LQKENI. The CDR3 sequence is CASSPPDRGVYEQYF. The CDR3 DNA follows: TGTGCCAGCTCACCACCGGACAGGGGGGTCTACGAGCAGTACTTC. The variable domain in full, completed from reference TRBV18 and TRBJ2-7, reads NAGVMQNPRHLVRRRGQEARLRCSPMKGHSHVYWYRQLPEEGLKFMVYLQKENIIDESGMPKERFSAEFPKEGPSILRIQQVVRGDSAAYFCASSPPDRGVYEQYFGPGTRLTVT.

V is TRBV7-9 and J is TRBJ2-2, with 7 nucleotides matching TRBD1. The ends lost 5 bases at V and 3 bases at J; junction bases unmatched: 3. The germline gives CDR1 SEHNR, CDR2 FQNEAQ (reference sequence). This CDR3 has 14 residues. CDR3 region: CASSPDRDTGELFF. The CDR3 nucleotides read TGTGCCAGCAGCCCAGACAGGGACACCGGGGAGCTGTTTTTT.

The chain couples TRBV30 to TRBJ1-2; D unresolved. Germline-derived CDR1 and CDR2 are GTSNPN and SVGIG (reference sequence). V was clipped by 4 bases and J by 10 bases, with 19 bases between them. This CDR3 has 13 residues. CDR3 residues: CAWTGDVGGDYTF. The CDR3 DNA is TGTGCCTGGACGGGAGATGTGGGTGGAGACTACACCTTC. The variable domain in full, with the rest retrieved from reference TRBV30 and TRBJ1-2, is SQTIHQWPATLVQPVGSPLSLECTVEGTSNPNLYWYRQAAGRGLQLLFYSVGIGQISSEVPQNLSASRPQDRQFILSSKKLLLSDSGFYLCAWTGDVGGDYTFGSGTRLTVV.

J is TRBJ2-5 and V is TRBV6-1; TRBD1 matches 7 bases. Trimming at V came to 1 base and at J to 0 bases, leaving 11 bases not matched to a gene. The CDR3 is 18 residues long. CDR1 and CDR2 (germline): MNHNS, SASEGT. The CDR3 region has the DNA TGTGCCAGCAGTGAAGTTGTTAGCAGAGGGGGCAACCAAGAGACCCAGTACTTC. This translates into CASSEVVSRGGNQETQYF.

J is TRBJ1-2 and V is TRBV5-1; D may be TRBD1 (5 bases). Germline assignment: CDR1 SGHRS and CDR2 YFSETQ. The CDR3 loop spans 14 amino acids. V shed 4 bases and J shed 5 bases, with 15 bases lying between them. CDR3 loop: CASSPSGGTYGYTF. CDR3 sequence (DNA): TGCGCCAGCAGCCCGTCCGGGGGTACATATGGCTACACCTTC.

V and J are TRBV27 and TRBJ2-1, with a weak D call TRBD1 (5 bases). CDR1 is MNHEY, CDR2 SMNVEV, per germline (reference sequence). CDR3 size: 15 residues. V dropped 5 bases and J dropped 1 base, with 12 bases sitting between them. The CDR3 region has the DNA TGTGCCAGCAGTCTAGACAGCCCTTCCTACAATGAGCAGTTCTTC. As protein: CASSLDSPSYNEQFF.

J is TRBJ1-1 and V is TRBV6-2 or TRBV6-3; TRBD1 might be the D (6 bases). The CDR3 covers 11 residues. V shed 6 bases and J shed 8 bases, with 10 bases lying between them. The V gene's germline CDR1 is MNHEY and CDR2 SVGEGT. CDR3 DNA: TGTGCCAGCAGCCACCAGGGGGAAGCTTTCTTT. As protein: CASSHQGEAFF.

The genes are TRBV29-1 and TRBJ1-1; TRBD1 agrees at 12 bases. Germline CDR1 and CDR2: SQVTM and ANQGSEA. V lost 7 bases, J lost 10 bases, and 7 bases stayed unmatched. The CDR3 covers 12 residues. Here the CDR3 DNA reads TGCAGCGCCGCCGGGACAGGGGGCGGAGCTTTCTTT. As protein: CSAAGTGGGAFF.

The rearrangement links TRBV24-1 to TRBJ2-5, with 10 bases identical to TRBD2. Unmatched junction bases numbered 10, after V lost 5 bases and J lost 2 bases. CDR1 KGHDR and CDR2 SFDVKD come from the germline V gene. The CDR3 length is 17 residues. This CDR3 is CATSAASGGLDQETQYF. The CDR3 DNA reads TGTGCCACCAGTGCGGCTAGCGGGGGCTTGGATCAAGAGACCCAGTACTTC.

The DNA of the CDR3 is TGTGCCAGCAGTCTGAACGTCCAGGGAAGAGGTGGCTACACCTTC. Residues: CASSLNVQGRGGYTF. The V gene is TRBV6-5, the J gene TRBJ1-2, with D tentatively TRBD1 (5 bases). The V gene's germline CDR1 is MNHEY and CDR2 SVGAGI. The CDR3 runs to 15 residues. Deletions cut 5 bases from V and 7 bases from J, with 20 bases between.

This chain links TRBV27 with TRBJ1-2; the D gene is possibly TRBD1 (6 bases). This CDR3 is built from 12 residues. The ends were cut back, 6 bases at V and 4 bases at J, with 9 bases in the middle. CDR1 and CDR2 (germline): MNHEY, SMNVEV (reference sequence). The CDR3 bases are TGTGCCAGCAGGGGACACGGCTATGGCTACACCTTC. Protein sequence: CASRGHGYGYTF.

The chain links TRBV7-9 to TRBJ2-7; D possibly corresponds to TRBD2 (5 bases). Trimming removed 1 base at V and 3 bases at J, with 10 bases between. Germline V CDR1 and CDR2: SEHNR, FQNEAQ (reference sequence). CDR3 length: 14 amino acids. The CDR3 DNA reads TGTGCCAGCAGCTTAGTAGCGCCCAACTACGAGCAGTACTTC. Translated, it gives CASSLVAPNYEQYF. Together with reference TRBV7-9 and TRBJ2-7, the CDR3 gives the full variable domain: DTGVSQNPRHKITKRGQNVTFRCDPISEHNRLYWYRQTLGQGPEFLTYFQNEAQLEKSRLLSDRFSAERPKGSFSTLEIQRTEQGDSAMYLCASSLVAPNYEQYFGPGTRLTVT.

The rearrangement joins TRBV7-8 to TRBJ2-3; 7 positions agree with TRBD2. This CDR3 is 15 amino acids long. The germline CDR1 and CDR2 sequences are SGHVS and FQNEAQ. V trimming: 1 base; J trimming: 8 bases; junction bases outside the gene matches: 9. The CDR3 protein is CASSLERGPTVTQYF. The CDR3 DNA follows: TGTGCCAGCAGCTTAGAGCGGGGTCCGACGGTTACGCAGTATTTT.

V is TRBV7-7 and J is TRBJ2-3; D is perhaps TRBD1 (6 bases). Per germline, CDR1 SSHAT and CDR2 FNYEAQ (reference sequence). The V gene lost 6 bases and the J gene lost 0 bases, with 13 bases spanning the gap. CDR3 length: 15 residues. The CDR3 loop reads CASSPGTTSTDTQYF. In DNA, the CDR3 is TGTGCCAGCAGTCCCGGGACAACTAGCACAGATACGCAGTATTTT.

This sequence joins TRBV19 and TRBJ2-3; 8 bases map to TRBD2. With 4 bases clipped from V and 0 bases from J, the junction kept 3 bases outside the gene matches. The germline CDR1 and CDR2 sequences are LNHDA and SQIVND (reference sequence). The CDR3 has 15 amino acids. Written as DNA, the CDR3 is TGTGCCAGTAGTAACGTAGCGGGGAGCACAGATACGCAGTATTTT. This gives the protein CASSNVAGSTDTQYF. Full variable domain (outside the CDR3, taken from reference TRBV19 and TRBJ2-3): DGGITQSPKYLFRKEGQNVTLSCEQNLNHDAMYWYRQDPGQGLRLIYYSQIVNDFQKGDIAEGYSVSREKKESFPLTVTSAQKNPTAFYLCASSNVAGSTDTQYFGPGTRLTVL.

The rearrangement uses TRBV5-1 and TRBJ1-2, with TRBD1 identical over 7 bases. The length of the CDR3 is 16 residues. V dropped 0 bases and J dropped 4; count of bases not matched to a gene: 9. CDR1 is SGHRS and CDR2 is YFSETQ in the germline V gene. This chain's CDR3 is CASSLGPSTGSYGYTF. The CDR3 coding sequence is TGCGCCAGCAGCTTGGGCCCTTCGACAGGGTCCTATGGCTACACCTTC.